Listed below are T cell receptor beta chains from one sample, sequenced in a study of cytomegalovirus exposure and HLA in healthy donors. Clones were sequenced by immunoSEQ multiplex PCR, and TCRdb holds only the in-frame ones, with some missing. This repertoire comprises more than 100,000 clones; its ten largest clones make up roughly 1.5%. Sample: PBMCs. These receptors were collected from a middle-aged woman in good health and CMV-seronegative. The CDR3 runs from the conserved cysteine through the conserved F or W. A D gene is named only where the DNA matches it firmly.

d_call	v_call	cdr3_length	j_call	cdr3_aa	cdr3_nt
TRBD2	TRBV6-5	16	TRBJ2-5	CASSYSSVGGQETQYF	TGTGCCAGCAGTTACTCGAGTGTGGGGGGGCAAGAGACCCAGTACTTC
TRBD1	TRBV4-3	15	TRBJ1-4	CASSHRTGPNEKLFF	TGCGCCAGCAGCCACAGGACAGGGCCTAATGAAAAACTGTTTTTT
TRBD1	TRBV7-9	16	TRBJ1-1	CASSQPPGTGETEAFF	TGTGCCAGCAGCCAACCTCCGGGGACAGGGGAAACTGAAGCTTTCTTT
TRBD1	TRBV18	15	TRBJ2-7	CASSPPGTGSYEQYF	TGTGCCAGCTCACCACCCGGGACAGGGAGCTACGAGCAGTACTTC
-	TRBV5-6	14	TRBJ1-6	CASSFGGGQAPLHF	TGTGCCAGCAGCTTCGGGGGTGGGCAAGCACCCCTCCACTTT
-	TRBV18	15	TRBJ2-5	CASSPAPAGKETQYF	TGTGCCAGCTCACCAGCCCCGGCGGGGAAGGAGACCCAGTACTTC
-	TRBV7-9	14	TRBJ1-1	CASSRGQGNTEAFF	TGTGCCAGCAGCCGCGGACAAGGGAACACTGAAGCTTTCTTT
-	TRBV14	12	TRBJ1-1	CASSQVNLVAFF	TGTGCCAGCAGCCAAGTAAATCTAGTGGCTTTCTTT
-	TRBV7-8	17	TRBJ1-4	CASSSFRFPGQGEKLFF	TGTGCCAGCAGCTCATTTAGGTTCCCGGGACAAGGCGAAAAACTGTTTTTT
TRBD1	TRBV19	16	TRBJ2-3	CASSTGTGAPPDTQYF	TGTGCCAGTAGTACGGGGACAGGGGCACCCCCAGATACGCAGTATTTT
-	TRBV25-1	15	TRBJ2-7	CASSAYEGVPYEQYF	TGTGCCAGCAGTGCTTACGAGGGGGTTCCCTACGAGCAGTACTTC
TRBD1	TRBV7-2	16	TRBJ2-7	CASSSIPGQGGYEQYF	TGTGCCAGCAGCTCGATACCGGGACAGGGAGGGTACGAGCAGTACTTC
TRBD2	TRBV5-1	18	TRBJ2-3	CASSFPDKRGVWADTQYF	TGCGCCAGCAGCTTCCCTGACAAGCGGGGCGTGTGGGCAGATACGCAGTATTTT
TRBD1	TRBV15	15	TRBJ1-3	CATSLDRVSGNTIYF	TGTGCCACCAGCTTAGACAGGGTATCAGGAAACACCATATATTTT
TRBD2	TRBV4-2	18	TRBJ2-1	CASSQDETSVSSYNEQFF	TGTGCCAGCAGCCAAGATGAAACTAGCGTCAGCTCCTACAATGAGCAGTTCTTC
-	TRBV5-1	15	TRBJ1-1	CASSRNPLSTTEAFF	TGCGCCAGCAGCCGAAATCCACTGAGTACCACTGAAGCTTTCTTT
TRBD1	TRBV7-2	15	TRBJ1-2	CASSGQGVGGYGYTF	TGTGCCAGCAGCGGTCAGGGGGTGGGCGGGTATGGCTACACCTTC
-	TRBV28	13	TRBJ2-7	CASGVQEPYEQYF	TGTGCCAGCGGAGTCCAAGAACCCTACGAGCAGTACTTC
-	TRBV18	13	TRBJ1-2	CASSPRQNYGYTF	TGTGCCAGCTCACCAAGACAGAACTATGGCTACACCTTC
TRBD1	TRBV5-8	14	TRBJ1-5	CASNRQGGNQPQHF	TGTGCCAGCAATCGACAGGGGGGCAATCAGCCCCAGCATTTT
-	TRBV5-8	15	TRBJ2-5	CASSLVRTIQETQYF	TGTGCCAGCAGCTTGGTCCGGACTATTCAAGAGACCCAGTACTTC
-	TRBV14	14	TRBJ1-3	CASSQQGTGNTIYF	TGTGCCAGCAGCCAACAGGGGACTGGAAACACCATATATTTT
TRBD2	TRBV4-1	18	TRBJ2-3	CASSQGLAGEKYTDTQYF	TGCGCCAGCAGCCAAGGACTAGCGGGGGAGAAATACACAGATACGCAGTATTTT